These 12 T cell receptor beta chains originate from one sample sequenced in a study of T cell responses to AZD1222 COVID-19 vaccine. The protocol was immunoSEQ multiplex PCR, while the TCRdb copy is restricted to in-frame clones and leaves out a portion. The table has 95,000 to 150,000 clones, roughly nine tenths seen once. This specimen consisted of peripheral blood, obtained on day 0 of AZD1222 vaccination. The receptors shown here come from an adult in good health.

CDR3 loop: CASSLPGDRGPTGELFF. The CDR3 nucleotides are TGTGCCAGCAGCCTCCCGGGGGACAGGGGGCCTACCGGGGAGCTGTTTTTT. The genes are TRBV9 and TRBJ2-2, with TRBD1 matching over 12 bases. Germline V CDR1 and CDR2: SGDLS, YYNGEE. V was clipped by 4 bases and J by 5 bases; unmatched bases: 9. This CDR3 region has 17 residues.

The chain has TRBV9 and TRBJ2-2; the D is unclear. The CDR3 extends over 13 amino acids. Trimming removed 8 bases at V and 0 bases at J, with 8 bases between. CDR1 is SGDLS and CDR2 is YYNGEE in the germline V gene. Here the CDR3 DNA reads TGTGCCAGTGTAGATCCGAACACCGGGGAGCTGTTTTTT. Its protein is CASVDPNTGELFF.

The J gene is TRBJ2-7, the V gene TRBV30; 7 bases match TRBD2. The V and J ends lost 5 bases and 4 bases, in that order; junction bases with no gene match: 2. Germline V lookup: CDR1 GTSNPN, CDR2 SVGIG (reference sequence). The length of the CDR3 is 11 residues. CDR3 nucleotides: TGTGCCTGGGGGGGAGGGTACGAGCAGTACTTC. As protein: CAWGGGYEQYF.

This rearrangement joins TRBV7-3 to TRBJ2-2; 11 nucleotides align to TRBD2. V shed 5 bases and J 1 base; nucleotides not matched to a gene: 6. The CDR3 runs 17 residues. The germline gives CDR1 SGHTA, CDR2 FQGTGA. The CDR3 DNA is TGTGCCAGCAGCCCAAGGGGACTAGCGGTGAACACCGGGGAGCTGTTTTTT. Translation gives CASSPRGLAVNTGELFF.

The CDR3 sequence: CASSPNDRAHEQYV. CDR3 coding DNA: TGTGCCAGCAGTCCAAACGACAGGGCCCACGAGCAGTACGTC. The rearrangement uses TRBV28 and TRBJ2-7; TRBD1 agrees at 7 bases. The CDR3 runs 14 residues. V dropped 5 bases and J dropped 5; count of bases not matched to a gene: 9. CDR1 MDHEN and CDR2 SYDVKM come from the germline V gene.

The V gene is TRBV10-3, the J gene TRBJ2-3; D ambiguous. The germline gives CDR1 ENHRY, CDR2 SYGVKD. CDR3 length: 14 residues. V gave up 8 bases and J gave up 0 bases, with 12 bases separating them. In DNA, the CDR3 is TGTGCCATCGGCTCAGGCGGAAGCACAGATACGCAGTATTTT. Encoded protein: CAIGSGGSTDTQYF.

The chain joins TRBV6-1 to TRBJ2-7; 7 bases agree with TRBD1. The CDR3 loop spans 15 amino acids. Losses at the gene ends were 1 base for V and 2 bases for J; bases not matched to a gene: 5. Germline V gives CDR1 MNHNS, CDR2 SASEGT. CDR3 bases: TGTGCCAGCAGTGAAGGAGGGGGCAGGGCCTACGAGCAGTACTTC. It is translated as CASSEGGGRAYEQYF.

This clone was observed once. The chain recombines TRBV19 with TRBJ2-3; D possibly uses TRBD1 or TRBD2 (6 bases each). Germline lookup yields CDR1 LNHDA and CDR2 SQIVND (reference sequence). Trimming cost V 6 bases and J 0 bases, with 13 bases left between them. This CDR3 spans 15 amino acids. The CDR3 DNA reads as TGTGCCAGTAGCCCGGAGGGGGTTAGCACAGATACGCAGTATTTT. The encoded protein is CASSPEGVSTDTQYF.

This chain joins TRBV10-3 and TRBJ1-4, with 7 bases identical to TRBD1. V was pared by 8 bases and J by 7 bases, with 7 bases of the junction left unmatched. This CDR3 comprises 13 residues. Germline V gives CDR1 ENHRY, CDR2 SYGVKD. The CDR3 spells CAISSQGVEKLFF. DNA for the CDR3: TGTGCCATCTCTTCCCAGGGGGTTGAAAAACTGTTTTTT.

V is TRBV5-4 and J is TRBJ1-4, with TRBD1 matching over 8 bases. The CDR3 runs 14 residues. Trimming took 4 bases from V and 6 from J; bases not matched to a gene: 5. Germline V gene data show CDR1 as SGHNT and CDR2 as YYREEE (reference sequence). The DNA of the CDR3 is TGTGCCAGCAGCACCGGACAGGGTGATGAAAAACTGTTTTTT. Its translation is CASSTGQGDEKLFF.

Regarding this clone: A read error may produce the germline difference seen at one junction end. The V call is TRBV7-7, the J call TRBJ2-3; TRBD2 agrees at 10 bases. This CDR3 is built from 16 residues. Germline loops: CDR1 SSHAT, CDR2 FNYEAQ (reference sequence). This CDR3 is CASSLGLAGETDTQYF. CDR3 in DNA: TGTGCTAGCAGCTTAGGGCTAGCGGGAGAGACAGATACGCAGTATTTT.

This chain connects TRBV18 to TRBJ1-1; D might be TRBD1 (5 bases). Trimming took off 0 bases at V and 4 bases at J, with 15 bases between the two ends. The V gene's germline CDR1 is KGHSH and CDR2 LQKENI. The CDR3 consists of 16 residues. The CDR3 loop is CASSPPGGAGSTEAFF. In DNA, the CDR3 is TGTGCCAGCTCACCACCAGGCGGGGCCGGGAGCACTGAAGCTTTCTTT.